This T cell receptor (beta chain) was obtained from a study of T cell repertoires in cytomegalovirus infection (dated by TCRdb to about 2019). General notes on the study: The peptide stimulations were aimed at well-studied HLA-B-restricted epitopes as well as recently identified HLA-C-restricted CMV epitopes, whose presentation resists viral immunomodulation. Donor HLA type was relevant to the analysis, because carriage of CMV infection together with the matching HLA type was indicated by public TCR beta signatures.

Its CDR3 holds 14 amino acids, cysteine through phenylalanine. Only CDR3 DNA remains: 42 bases, in frame from the first base. Via the germline V gene, CDR1 is SNHLY and CDR2 FYNNEI. The paper's findings and limits, for the study overall: The ex vivo response was dominated by HLA-C-restricted CMV-specific TCR beta clonotypes, which also provided the single most frequent clonotype in two of eight donors. In both this cohort and an independent roughly 400-donor cohort, the cumulative frequency of public TCR beta family members distinguished carriers of CMV infection plus the relevant HLA type.

These reads were obtained on an Illumina HiSeq 1500. The raw public data were reprocessed by TCRdb itself: fastp quality trimming at Q25, MiXCR clonotype calling, in-frame beta chains only. Identical CDR3 proteins give one entry, which carries the most common genes and DNA. The sample table records approximately 770,000 distinct CDR3 sequences; about 27% of these occur just once. Around 14% of the sample is taken by the ten largest. Read against the paper, the sample's treatment or condition label means: in vitro stimulation with specific CMV peptide epitopes to enrich CMV-specific T cells. Points on this clonotype: No cognate antigen has been identified for it. No clone much larger than this one lies a single base away; base qualities are absent.

This TCR came from a human donor in good health (CMV status not recorded). Some clones in this sample may be carry-over from other donors' samples. The rearrangement combines TRBV2 with TRBJ1-1; 9 central nucleotides agree with TRBD1. Sequenced material: cultured CD8+ T cells from PBMCs, taken from culture after CMV antigen stimulation. In nucleotide form, the sequence is TGTTTTTGCACAGGGGGCAAGGTAGGCACTGAAGCTTTCTTT. This is translated as CFCTGGKVGTEAFF.